The next 29 T cell receptor beta chains were all read from a single sample in a study of T cells after posttransplantation cyclophosphamide (dated by TCRdb to about 2016). The library was prepared using the immunoSEQ multiplex PCR assay. Drawn from immuneACCESS, this table holds only the in-frame rearrangements with V and J called that TCRdb kept. Clones are partly lost; checked studies trace under half to an unresolved V gene and leave the rest unexplained. This sample has under 20,000 clones in its table, and 70% to 80% of those were observed once. Jointly, the top ten make up 25% to 35% of the sample. The intended sense of this specimen's treatment or condition label: high-dose cyclophosphamide on days +3 and +4 as single-agent GVHD prophylaxis. Patients in the PTCy group got busulfan and fludarabine conditioning, a marrow graft from a related or unrelated donor, and cyclophosphamide on days +3 and +4.

Sequenced here: PBMCs, sampled after an allogeneic stem cell transplant with post-transplant cyclophosphamide. These receptors were taken from a male patient aged 30 to 39 who received an allogeneic stem cell transplant from a related donor, was CMV-positive, and had acute GVHD only. Following a transplant, a fraction of the T cells may be traceable to the graft donor.

CDR3 sequence reads: CASSTRTGGLSNYGYTF. Here the CDR3 DNA reads TGTGCCAGCAGTACTCGGACAGGGGGCCTATCTAACTATGGCTACACCTTC. The J gene is TRBJ1-2, the V gene TRBV28; 11 bases agree with TRBD1. The CDR3 runs 17 residues. Germline assignment: CDR1 MDHEN and CDR2 SYDVKM. The ends lost 5 bases at V and 0 bases at J; junction bases unmatched: 8.

In its sample, this clone was seen once. The chain has TRBV7-2 and TRBJ1-2; D perhaps matches TRBD1 (6 bases). CDR1 is SGHTA and CDR2 is FQGNSA in the germline V gene. The CDR3 extends over 12 amino acids. Trimming shortened V by 5 bases and J by 10 bases, and 14 bases separated the two germline ends. CDR3 amino acids: CASSPRTDNYTF. CDR3 coding DNA: TGTGCCAGCAGCCCCCGGACAGATAACTACACCTTC. Combining the CDR3 with reference TRBV7-2 and TRBJ1-2 gives the whole variable domain GAGVSQSPSNKVTEKGKDVELRCDPISGHTALYWYRQSLGQGLEFLIYFQGNSAPDKSGLPSDRFSAERTGGSVSTLTIQRTQQEDSAVYLCASSPRTDNYTFGSGTRLTVV.

This rearrangement joins TRBV19 to TRBJ1-5; 12 nucleotides align to TRBD1. The V gene's germline CDR1 is LNHDA and CDR2 SQIVND (reference sequence). The CDR3 has 15 amino acids. V lost 5 bases and J lost 4; bases outside the gene matches: 3. The DNA for the CDR3 is TGTGCCAGTAGTCTGGGACAGGGGGCAAATCAGCCCCAGCATTTT. The encoded protein is CASSLGQGANQPQHF.

The chain has TRBV7-9 and TRBJ2-7; 7 bases align to TRBD1. Germline CDR1 reads SEHNR; CDR2 reads FQNEAQ (reference sequence). V lost 5 bases to trimming and J lost 1 base; unmatched junction nucleotides: 5. The CDR3 is made up of 14 amino acids. In nucleotides, the CDR3 is TGTGCCAGCAGCCAAGGGGGACAGTCCTACGAGCAGTACTTC. Its protein is CASSQGGQSYEQYF. Drawing the rest from reference TRBV7-9 and TRBJ2-7, the complete variable domain is DTGVSQNPRHKITKRGQNVTFRCDPISEHNRLYWYRQTLGQGPEFLTYFQNEAQLEKSRLLSDRFSAERPKGSFSTLEIQRTEQGDSAMYLCASSQGGQSYEQYFGPGTRLTVT.

The V call is TRBV2, the J call TRBJ1-4, with TRBD1 matching over 9 bases. After removal of 7 bases from V and 8 bases from J, the junction contained 17 bases not matched to a gene. The CDR3 runs to 17 residues. Germline V gives CDR1 SNHLY, CDR2 FYNNEI. CDR3 bases: TGTGCCAGCACTGAGCTTCGGGCGGGACAGGGCAAAGAAAAACTGTTTTTT. This translates into CASTELRAGQGKEKLFF.

This clone was observed a few times. This rearrangement joins TRBV7-2 to TRBJ2-3, with D unresolved. CDR1 is SGHTA and CDR2 is FQGNSA in the germline V gene. With 0 bases removed from V and 4 bases from J, the gap between germline ends came to 5 bases. CDR3 length equals 13 residues. The CDR3 loop reads CASSLAPADTQYF. CDR3 nucleotide sequence: TGTGCCAGCAGCTTAGCCCCCGCAGATACGCAGTATTTT.

The chain has TRBV6-1 and TRBJ2-7; the D gene is possibly TRBD2 (6 bases). V was clipped by 9 bases and J by 6 bases, with 15 bases between them. The CDR3 contains 12 residues. The germline gives CDR1 MNHNS, CDR2 SASEGT. This CDR3 reads CASPGPGGEQYF. CDR3 DNA: TGTGCCAGTCCAGGCCCCGGGGGCGAGCAGTACTTC.

The chain has TRBV4-1 and TRBJ1-1, with 8 bases that match TRBD1. CDR3 length: 15 residues. Germline CDR1 reads MGHRA; CDR2 reads YSYEKL. V was pared by 5 bases and J by 1 base, with 6 bases of the junction left unmatched. The CDR3 DNA follows: TGCGCCAGCAGCAGACAGGGGTTGGGGAACACTGAAGCTTTCTTT. It is translated as CASSRQGLGNTEAFF.

V is TRBV7-3 and J is TRBJ2-1, with a possible D match to TRBD2 (5 bases). Germline lookup yields CDR1 SGHTA and CDR2 FQGTGA. Trimming left V 5 bases short and J 5 bases short, with 10 bases between. The CDR3 sequence is 13 residues long. Here the CDR3 reads CASSVARDNEQFF. For the CDR3, the DNA is TGTGCCAGCAGCGTGGCGAGGGACAATGAGCAGTTCTTC.

This chain connects TRBV28 to TRBJ1-6; 9 bases are a match to TRBD1. Germline CDR1 is MDHEN and CDR2 is SYDVKM. V shed 5 bases, J shed 7 bases, and the junction held 9 bases outside the gene matches. CDR3 size: 16 residues. Written as DNA, the CDR3 is TGTGCCAGCAGTCAAGGACAGGGGAGGGTGAATTCACCCCTCCACTTT. This sequence encodes CASSQGQGRVNSPLHF.

V and J are TRBV2 and TRBJ2-3, with D possibly matching TRBD2 (5 bases). The CDR3 contains 11 residues. V gave up 9 bases and J gave up 4 bases, with 8 bases separating them. The germline CDR1 and CDR2 sequences are SNHLY and FYNNEI. The CDR3 region is CASRRADTQYF. CDR3 nucleotides: TGTGCCAGTCGGCGGGCAGATACGCAGTATTTT.

The rearrangement joins TRBV4-3 to TRBJ2-1; a possible D gene is TRBD2 (7 bases). V gave up 0 bases and J gave up 12 bases, with 12 bases separating them. The germline V gene has CDR1 LGHNA and CDR2 YSLEER. The CDR3 runs to 13 residues. The CDR3 is CASSQEGGATQFF. The CDR3 nucleotides are TGCGCCAGCAGCCAAGAAGGGGGGGCAACGCAGTTCTTC.

The gene calls are TRBV5-1 and TRBJ1-3; 11 bases agree with TRBD1. Germline V gene data show CDR1 as SGHRS and CDR2 as YFSETQ. V shed 4 bases and J 3 bases; nucleotides not matched to a gene: 6. This CDR3 comprises 16 residues. The CDR3 reads CASSPGQGGIGNTIYF. CDR3 DNA sequence: TGCGCCAGCAGCCCGGGACAGGGGGGAATTGGAAACACCATATATTTT.

Only a few counts were recorded for this clone. The gene calls are TRBV14 and TRBJ2-1; TRBD1 matches at 9 bases. The CDR3 extends over 17 amino acids. With 2 bases clipped from V and 5 bases from J, the junction kept 10 bases outside the gene matches. Germline values: CDR1 SGHDN, CDR2 FVKESK. CDR3 sequence: CASSQITGGRWNNEQFF. CDR3 nucleotide sequence: TGTGCCAGCAGCCAAATCACAGGGGGCAGATGGAACAATGAGCAGTTCTTC.

The chain combines TRBV7-2 with TRBJ1-1; D gene uncertain. With 5 bases removed from V and 1 base from J, the gap between germline ends came to 11 bases. CDR1 SGHTA and CDR2 FQGNSA come from the germline V gene. The CDR3 extends over 14 amino acids. The CDR3 spells CASSLRQWNTEAFF. The DNA for the CDR3 is TGTGCCAGCAGCCTCCGACAATGGAACACTGAAGCTTTCTTT.

The chain links TRBV19 to TRBJ1-3, with 8 bases identical to TRBD1. Trimming at V came to 6 bases and at J to 0 bases, leaving 4 bases not matched to a gene. Germline V gives CDR1 LNHDA, CDR2 SQIVND (reference sequence). The CDR3 sequence is 15 residues long. CDR3 amino acids: CASRGQENSGNTIYF. In DNA, the CDR3 is TGTGCCAGTAGGGGACAGGAAAACTCTGGAAACACCATATATTTT.

This clone came up a few times. J is TRBJ1-6 and V is TRBV11-3; 7 bases are a match to TRBD1. Germline V gene lookup returns CDR1 SGHNT and CDR2 YENEEA. The CDR3 is 14 amino acids. Trimming took 4 bases from V and 7 from J; bases not matched to a gene: 4. The DNA of the CDR3 is TGTGCCAGCAGCTCCGGGACAGTAAATTCACCCCTCCACTTT. This gives the protein CASSSGTVNSPLHF.

This clone was seen a handful of times. The chain links TRBV5-1 to TRBJ2-7, with 7 positions matching TRBD1. Germline CDR1 SGHRS, CDR2 YFSETQ. The CDR3 is 12 amino acids. V gave up 4 bases and J gave up 6 bases; unmatched junction bases: 4. The CDR3 sequence: CASSDTGVEQYF. CDR3 nucleotide sequence: TGCGCCAGCAGCGATACAGGGGTCGAGCAGTACTTC.

J is TRBJ1-6 and V is TRBV19; 9 bases are shared with TRBD1. Per the germline V gene, CDR1 is LNHDA and CDR2 is SQIVND (reference sequence). The CDR3 is 14 amino acids. The V segment lost 5 bases and the J segment 10 bases; nucleotides outside the gene matches: 6. The CDR3 DNA follows: TGTGCCAGTAGTCGGGACAGGGAAATCTCACCCCTCCACTTT. Translated: CASSRDREISPLHF.

V gene TRBV10-3 combines with J gene TRBJ2-3; the match to TRBD2 covers 8 bases. V gave up 3 bases and J gave up 3 bases; unmatched junction bases: 14. Germline loops: CDR1 ENHRY, CDR2 SYGVKD. The length of the CDR3 is 18 residues. CDR3 DNA sequence: TGTGCCATCAGTGAAACTAGCGGTGGGGGGTCGGGGACAGATACGCAGTATTTT. Its protein product is CAISETSGGGSGTDTQYF.

The chain links TRBV18 to TRBJ1-6, with a possible D match to TRBD1 (6 bases). CDR1 and CDR2 from the germline V gene are KGHSH and LQKENI. There are 15 residues in the CDR3. Deletions cut 5 bases from V and 8 bases from J, with 16 bases between. The CDR3 nucleotides are TGTGCCAGCTCATTTGGGGACACCCTCCATTCACCCCTCCACTTT. It yields the protein CASSFGDTLHSPLHF.

This sequence joins TRBV10-3 and TRBJ2-7, with a tentative D call TRBD1 (6 bases). The germline gives CDR1 ENHRY, CDR2 SYGVKD. Trimming took off 3 bases at V and 0 bases at J, with 15 bases between the two ends. The CDR3 extends over 16 amino acids. The CDR3 coding sequence is TGTGCCATCAGTGACCGCGGACAGCAGAGCTCCTACGAGCAGTACTTC. Protein product: CAISDRGQQSSYEQYF.

The sample holds a few counts of this clone. The CDR3, as DNA: TGTGCCAGCACCCCCCGACGGGGAGATCAGCCCCAGCATTTT. It encodes CASTPRRGDQPQHF. The V call is TRBV7-2, the J call TRBJ1-5; D not certain. Trimming pared 7 bases from V and 5 bases from J, leaving 15 bases between. Germline assignment: CDR1 SGHTA and CDR2 FQGNSA. There are 14 residues in the CDR3.

This clone turned up a few times. The rearrangement joins TRBV7-2 to TRBJ1-5, with D perhaps TRBD1 (6 bases). V was pared by 3 bases and J by 3 bases, with 12 bases between. Germline V gene lookup returns CDR1 SGHTA and CDR2 FQGNSA. CDR3 length: 15 amino acids. Here the CDR3 DNA reads TGTGCCAGCAGCTTGCAGGGGTTGGTCAATCAGCCCCAGCATTTT. This codes for CASSLQGLVNQPQHF.

The CDR3 DNA reads TGTGCCAGCAGCGCCGGGACAGGCACCTACGAGCAGTACTTC. Translated: CASSAGTGTYEQYF. The rearrangement links TRBV5-6 to TRBJ2-7, with TRBD1 matching 8 bases. The CDR3 runs to 14 residues. CDR1 and CDR2 from the germline V gene are SGHDT and YYEEEE. V shed 4 bases, J shed 2 bases, and the junction held 5 bases outside the gene matches.

As DNA, the CDR3 is TGTGCCATCAAGCCGGGACAGGGGGCCGACACTGAAGCTTTCTTT. It yields the protein CAIKPGQGADTEAFF. The rearrangement joins TRBV10-3 to TRBJ1-1; 12 bases agree with TRBD1. CDR3 length: 15 residues. Losses at the gene ends were 7 bases for V and 3 bases for J; bases not matched to a gene: 6. Germline V gene lookup returns CDR1 ENHRY and CDR2 SYGVKD.

CDR3 amino acids: CASSPRQTSSYNEQFF. The CDR3 region has the DNA TGTGCCAGCAGTCCTCGACAGACAAGCTCCTACAATGAGCAGTTCTTC. The chain employs TRBV27 and TRBJ2-1, with D perhaps TRBD1 (5 bases). The V gene lost 5 bases and the J gene lost 0 bases, with 14 bases spanning the gap. The CDR3 spans 16 residues. Germline V gene data show CDR1 as MNHEY and CDR2 as SMNVEV (reference sequence).

The chain couples TRBV4-1 to TRBJ2-3; 10 bases match TRBD2. CDR1 and CDR2 (germline): MGHRA, YSYEKL. J was trimmed by 2 bases and V by 4 bases; bases with no gene match: 9. The CDR3 has 17 residues. CDR3 nucleotide sequence: TGCGCCAGCAGCCGGCTGTTGAGCGGGGGGGACACAGATACGCAGTATTTT. This codes for CASSRLLSGGDTDTQYF.

The chain combines TRBV19 with TRBJ1-6; 7 bases are shared with TRBD1. This CDR3 is built from 15 residues. Germline V lookup: CDR1 LNHDA, CDR2 SQIVND (reference sequence). V lost 4 bases and J lost 10; bases outside the gene matches: 10. The CDR3 DNA reads as TGTGCCAGTAGTACCCCCCGACAGGGAGGATCACCCCTCCACTTT. This codes for CASSTPRQGGSPLHF.